This T cell receptor beta chain was recovered during a study of blood T cells in healthy people across ages. V lost 0 bases, J lost 7 bases, and 9 bases lay in between. The CDR3 length is 14 residues. Looked up from germline, CDR1 is SGHTA and CDR2 is FQGNSA. This clonotype has more than one count but fewer than ten. Then a second PCR, running roughly 7 to 11 cycles, was carried out with a sample-barcoded 5' primer and a J-beta primer mix. TCRdb re-analysed the 5' RACE reads in MiXCR, keeping a single row per CDR3 protein. Here the sample spans approximately 880,000 distinct CDR3 sequences, approximately 49% being singletons.

The sample consisted of blood. The chain recombines TRBV7-2 with TRBJ2-2; D might be TRBD1 (6 bases). This receptor was obtained from a man younger than 40 in good health. The CDR3 spells CASSLAGAVGELFF. The CDR3 DNA follows: TGTGCCAGCAGCTTAGCGGGGGCAGTCGGGGAGCTGTTTTTT.